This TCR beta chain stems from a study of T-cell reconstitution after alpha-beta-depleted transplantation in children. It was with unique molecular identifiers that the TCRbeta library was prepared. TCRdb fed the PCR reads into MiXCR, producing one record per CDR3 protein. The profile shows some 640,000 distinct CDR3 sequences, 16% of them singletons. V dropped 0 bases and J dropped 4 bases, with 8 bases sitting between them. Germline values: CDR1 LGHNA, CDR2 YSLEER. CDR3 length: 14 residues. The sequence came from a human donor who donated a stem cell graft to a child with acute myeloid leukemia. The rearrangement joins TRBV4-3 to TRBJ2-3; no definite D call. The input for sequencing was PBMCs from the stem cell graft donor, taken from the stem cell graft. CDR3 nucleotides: TGCGCCAGCAGCCAAGAGCCGAGTTCAGATACGCAGTATTTT. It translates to CASSQEPSSDTQYF.